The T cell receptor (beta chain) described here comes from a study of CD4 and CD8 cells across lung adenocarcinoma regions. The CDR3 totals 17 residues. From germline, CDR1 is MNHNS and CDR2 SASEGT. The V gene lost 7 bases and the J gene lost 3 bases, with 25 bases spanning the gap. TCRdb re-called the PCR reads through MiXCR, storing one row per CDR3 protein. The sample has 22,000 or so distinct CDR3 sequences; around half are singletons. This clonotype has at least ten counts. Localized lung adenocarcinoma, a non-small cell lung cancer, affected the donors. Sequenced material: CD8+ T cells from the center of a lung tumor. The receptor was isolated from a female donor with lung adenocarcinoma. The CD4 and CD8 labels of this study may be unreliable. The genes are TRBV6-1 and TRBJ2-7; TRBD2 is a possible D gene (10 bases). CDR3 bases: TGTGCCAGCATCGGACAGGGGTCTAGCGGGAGTGTCTACGAGCAGTACGTC. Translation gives CASIGQGSSGSVYEQYV.